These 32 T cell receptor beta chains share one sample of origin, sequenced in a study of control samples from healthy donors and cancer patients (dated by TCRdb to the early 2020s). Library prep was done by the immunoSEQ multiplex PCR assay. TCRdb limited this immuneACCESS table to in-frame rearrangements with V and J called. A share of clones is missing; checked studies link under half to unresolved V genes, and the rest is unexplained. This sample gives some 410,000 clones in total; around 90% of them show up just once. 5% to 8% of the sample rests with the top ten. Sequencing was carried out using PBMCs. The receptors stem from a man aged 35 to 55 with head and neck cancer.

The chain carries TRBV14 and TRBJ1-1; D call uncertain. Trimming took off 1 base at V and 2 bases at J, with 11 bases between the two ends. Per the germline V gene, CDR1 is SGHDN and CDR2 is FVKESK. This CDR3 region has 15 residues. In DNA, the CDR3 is TGTGCCAGCAGCCAAGCTGGGAAGGGTAACACTGAAGCTTTCTTT. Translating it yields CASSQAGKGNTEAFF.

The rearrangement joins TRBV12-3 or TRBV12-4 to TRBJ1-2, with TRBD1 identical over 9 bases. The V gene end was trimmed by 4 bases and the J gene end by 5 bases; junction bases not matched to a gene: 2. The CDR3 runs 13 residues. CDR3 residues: CASSSDRGYGYTF. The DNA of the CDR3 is TGTGCCAGCAGTTCGGACAGGGGATATGGCTACACCTTC.

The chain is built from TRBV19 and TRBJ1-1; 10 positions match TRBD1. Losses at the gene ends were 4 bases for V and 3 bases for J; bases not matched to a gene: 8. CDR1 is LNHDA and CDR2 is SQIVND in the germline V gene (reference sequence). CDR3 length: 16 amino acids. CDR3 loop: CASSTWTGGVDTEAFF. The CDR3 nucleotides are TGTGCCAGTAGTACTTGGACAGGGGGGGTAGACACTGAAGCTTTCTTT.

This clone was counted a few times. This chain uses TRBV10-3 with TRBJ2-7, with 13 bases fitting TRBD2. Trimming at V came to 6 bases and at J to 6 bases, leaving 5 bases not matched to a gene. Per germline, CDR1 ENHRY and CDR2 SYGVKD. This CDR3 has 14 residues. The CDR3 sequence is CAIRAGTSGTEQYF. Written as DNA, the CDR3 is TGTGCCATCAGAGCCGGGACTAGCGGGACCGAGCAGTACTTC.

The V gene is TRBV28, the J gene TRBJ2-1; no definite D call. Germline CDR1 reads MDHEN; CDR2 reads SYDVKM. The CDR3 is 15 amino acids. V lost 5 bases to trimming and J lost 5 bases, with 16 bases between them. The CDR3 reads CASSVYGTVNNEQFF. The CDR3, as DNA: TGTGCCAGCAGTGTTTACGGAACAGTGAACAATGAGCAGTTCTTC.

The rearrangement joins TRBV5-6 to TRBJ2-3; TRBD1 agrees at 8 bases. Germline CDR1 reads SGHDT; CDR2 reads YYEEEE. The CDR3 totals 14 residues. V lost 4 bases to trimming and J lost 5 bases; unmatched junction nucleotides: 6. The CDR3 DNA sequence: TGTGCCAGCAGCAAAGGACAGGGAAAAGATACGCAGTATTTT. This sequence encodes CASSKGQGKDTQYF.

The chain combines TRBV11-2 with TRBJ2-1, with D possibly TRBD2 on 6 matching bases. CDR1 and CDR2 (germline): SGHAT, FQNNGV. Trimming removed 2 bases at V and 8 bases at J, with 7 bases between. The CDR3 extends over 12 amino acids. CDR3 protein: CASSLSGDEQFF. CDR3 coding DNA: TGTGCCAGCAGCTTATCGGGGGATGAGCAGTTCTTC.

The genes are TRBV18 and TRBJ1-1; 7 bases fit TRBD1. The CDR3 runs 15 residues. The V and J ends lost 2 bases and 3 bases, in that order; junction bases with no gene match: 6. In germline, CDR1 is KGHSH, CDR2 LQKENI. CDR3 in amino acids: CASSPTGQVDTEAFF. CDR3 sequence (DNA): TGTGCCAGCTCACCAACCGGACAGGTCGACACTGAAGCTTTCTTT.

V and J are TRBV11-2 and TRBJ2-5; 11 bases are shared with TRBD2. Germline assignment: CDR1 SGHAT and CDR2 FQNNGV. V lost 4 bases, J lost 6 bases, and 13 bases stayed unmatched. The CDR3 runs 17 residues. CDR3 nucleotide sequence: TGTGCCAGCAGCTCCACTGCGGGGGCTAGCGGGGGGAAGACCCAGTACTTC. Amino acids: CASSSTAGASGGKTQYF.

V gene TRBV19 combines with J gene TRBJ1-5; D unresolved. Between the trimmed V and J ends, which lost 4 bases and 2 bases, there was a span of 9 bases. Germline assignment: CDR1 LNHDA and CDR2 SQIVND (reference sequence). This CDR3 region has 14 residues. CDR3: CASSTFDGNQPQHF. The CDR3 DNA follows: TGTGCCAGTAGTACGTTCGACGGCAATCAGCCCCAGCATTTT.

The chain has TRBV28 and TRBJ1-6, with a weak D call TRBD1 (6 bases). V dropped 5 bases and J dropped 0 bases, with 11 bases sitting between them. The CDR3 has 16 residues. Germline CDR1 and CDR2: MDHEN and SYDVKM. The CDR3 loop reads CASSPTGRSYNSPLHF. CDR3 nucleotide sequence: TGTGCCAGCAGTCCAACAGGGCGCTCCTATAATTCACCCCTCCACTTT.

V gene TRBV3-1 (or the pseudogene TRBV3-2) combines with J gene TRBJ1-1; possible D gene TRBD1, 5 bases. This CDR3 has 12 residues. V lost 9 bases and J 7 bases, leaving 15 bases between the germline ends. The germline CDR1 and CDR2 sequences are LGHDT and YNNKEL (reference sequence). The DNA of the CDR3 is TGTGCCAGTCAGCTCGGGGACCATGAAGCTTTCTTT. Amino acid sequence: CASQLGDHEAFF.

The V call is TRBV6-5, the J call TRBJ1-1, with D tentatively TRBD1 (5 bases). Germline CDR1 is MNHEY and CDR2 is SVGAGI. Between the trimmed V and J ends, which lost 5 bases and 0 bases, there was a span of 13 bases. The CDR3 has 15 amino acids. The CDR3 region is CASSKGTDMNTEAFF. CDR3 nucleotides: TGTGCCAGCAGTAAGGGGACGGACATGAACACTGAAGCTTTCTTT.

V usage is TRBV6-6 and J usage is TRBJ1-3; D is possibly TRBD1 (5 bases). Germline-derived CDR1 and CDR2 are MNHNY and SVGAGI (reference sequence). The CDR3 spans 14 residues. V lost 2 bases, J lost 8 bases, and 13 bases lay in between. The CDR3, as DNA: TGTGCCAGCAGTTACGGGGGAGGTTGGGACACCATATATTTT. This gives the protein CASSYGGGWDTIYF.

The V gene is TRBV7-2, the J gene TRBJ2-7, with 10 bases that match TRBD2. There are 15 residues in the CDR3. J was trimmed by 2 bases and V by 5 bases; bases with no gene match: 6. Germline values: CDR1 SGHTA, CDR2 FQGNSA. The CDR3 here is CASSTSGANAYEQYF. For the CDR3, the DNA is TGTGCCAGCAGCACTAGCGGGGCCAACGCCTACGAGCAGTACTTC.

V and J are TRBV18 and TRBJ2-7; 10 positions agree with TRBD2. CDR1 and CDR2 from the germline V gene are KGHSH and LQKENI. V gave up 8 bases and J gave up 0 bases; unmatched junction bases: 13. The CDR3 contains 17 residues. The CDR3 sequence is CASLTKAGGPSSYEQYF. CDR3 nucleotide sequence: TGTGCCAGCCTCACGAAAGCGGGAGGGCCGAGCTCCTACGAGCAGTACTTC.

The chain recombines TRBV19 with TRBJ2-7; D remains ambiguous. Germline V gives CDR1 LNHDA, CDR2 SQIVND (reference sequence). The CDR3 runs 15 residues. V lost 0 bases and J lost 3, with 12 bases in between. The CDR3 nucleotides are TGTGCCAGTAGTATAGAAGGCTTTGGGGACTACGAGCAGTACTTC. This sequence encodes CASSIEGFGDYEQYF.

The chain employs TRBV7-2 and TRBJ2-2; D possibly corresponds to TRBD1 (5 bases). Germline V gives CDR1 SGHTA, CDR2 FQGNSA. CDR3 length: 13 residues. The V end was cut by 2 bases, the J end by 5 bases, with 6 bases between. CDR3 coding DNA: TGTGCCAGCAGCTTACGGACAACCGGGGAGCTGTTTTTT. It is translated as CASSLRTTGELFF.

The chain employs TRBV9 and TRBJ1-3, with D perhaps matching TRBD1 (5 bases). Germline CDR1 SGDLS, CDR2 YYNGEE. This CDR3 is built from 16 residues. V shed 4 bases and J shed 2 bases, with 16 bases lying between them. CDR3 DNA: TGTGCCAGCAGCCCCCGAGGGGATGGGACTGGAAACACCATATATTTT. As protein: CASSPRGDGTGNTIYF.

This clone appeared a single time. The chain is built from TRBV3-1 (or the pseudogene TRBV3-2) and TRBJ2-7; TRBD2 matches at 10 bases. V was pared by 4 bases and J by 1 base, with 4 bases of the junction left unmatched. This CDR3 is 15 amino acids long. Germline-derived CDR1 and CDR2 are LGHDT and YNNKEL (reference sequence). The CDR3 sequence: CASSRLAGDSYEQYF. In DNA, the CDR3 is TGTGCCAGCAGCCGTCTAGCGGGAGATTCCTACGAGCAGTACTTC.

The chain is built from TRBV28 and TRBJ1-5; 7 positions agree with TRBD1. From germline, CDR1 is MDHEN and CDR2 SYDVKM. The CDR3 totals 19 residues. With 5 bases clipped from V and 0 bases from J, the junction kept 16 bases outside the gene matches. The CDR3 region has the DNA TGTGCCAGCAGTGAATGGCCGGGACAGCTACCTTATAGCAATCAGCCCCAGCATTTT. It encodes CASSEWPGQLPYSNQPQHF.

The CDR3 region has the DNA TGTGCCAGCAGCGTAGCTGGAAGGAGCGACACTGAAGCTTTCTTT. It codes for CASSVAGRSDTEAFF. The chain employs TRBV9 and TRBJ1-1; D unresolved. There are 15 residues in the CDR3. CDR1 is SGDLS, CDR2 YYNGEE, per germline. V lost 0 bases, J lost 3 bases, and 12 bases lay in between.

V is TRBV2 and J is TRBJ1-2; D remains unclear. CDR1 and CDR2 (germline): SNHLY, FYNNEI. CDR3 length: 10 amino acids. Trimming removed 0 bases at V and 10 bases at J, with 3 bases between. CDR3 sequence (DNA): TGTGCCAGCAGTGAAGCGTTCTACACCTTC. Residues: CASSEAFYTF.

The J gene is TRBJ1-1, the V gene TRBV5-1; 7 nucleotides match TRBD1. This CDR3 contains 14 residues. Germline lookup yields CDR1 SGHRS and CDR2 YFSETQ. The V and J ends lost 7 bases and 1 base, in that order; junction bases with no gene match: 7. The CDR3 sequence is CASGRQGKNTEAFF. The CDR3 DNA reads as TGCGCCAGCGGACGACAGGGAAAGAACACTGAAGCTTTCTTT.

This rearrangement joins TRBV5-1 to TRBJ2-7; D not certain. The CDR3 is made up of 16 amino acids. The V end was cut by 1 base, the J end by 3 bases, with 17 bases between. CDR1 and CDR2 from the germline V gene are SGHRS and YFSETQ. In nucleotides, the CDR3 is TGCGCCAGCAGCTTGTCTGTTCTCAAAGATCTCTACGAGCAGTACTTC. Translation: CASSLSVLKDLYEQYF.

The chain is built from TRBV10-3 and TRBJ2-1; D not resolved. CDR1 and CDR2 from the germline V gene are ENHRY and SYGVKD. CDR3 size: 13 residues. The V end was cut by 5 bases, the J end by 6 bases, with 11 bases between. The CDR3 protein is CAISIRVANEQFF. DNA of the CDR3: TGTGCCATCAGTATACGGGTAGCCAATGAGCAGTTCTTC.

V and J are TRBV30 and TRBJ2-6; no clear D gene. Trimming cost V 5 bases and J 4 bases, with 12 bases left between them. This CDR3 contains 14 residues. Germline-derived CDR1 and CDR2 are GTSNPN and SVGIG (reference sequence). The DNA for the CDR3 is TGTGCCTGGTCGAGAGGCTCCGGGGCCAACGTCCTGACTTTC. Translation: CAWSRGSGANVLTF.

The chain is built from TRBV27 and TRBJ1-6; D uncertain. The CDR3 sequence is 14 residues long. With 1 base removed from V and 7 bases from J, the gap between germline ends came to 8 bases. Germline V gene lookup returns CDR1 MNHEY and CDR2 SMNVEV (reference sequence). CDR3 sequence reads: CASSLLAYNSPLHF. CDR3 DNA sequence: TGTGCCAGCAGTTTATTGGCATACAATTCACCCCTCCACTTT.

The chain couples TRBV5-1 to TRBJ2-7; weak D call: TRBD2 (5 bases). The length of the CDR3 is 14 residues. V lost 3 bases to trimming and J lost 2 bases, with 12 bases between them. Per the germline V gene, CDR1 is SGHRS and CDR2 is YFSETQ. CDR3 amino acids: CASSSAEPPYEQYF. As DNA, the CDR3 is TGCGCCAGCAGCTCAGCGGAACCCCCCTACGAGCAGTACTTC.

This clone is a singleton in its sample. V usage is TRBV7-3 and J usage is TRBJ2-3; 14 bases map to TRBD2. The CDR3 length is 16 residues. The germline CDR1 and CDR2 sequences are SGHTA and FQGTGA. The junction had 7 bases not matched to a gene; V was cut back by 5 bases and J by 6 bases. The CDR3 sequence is CASSPRLAGGLDTQYF. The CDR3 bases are TGTGCCAGCAGCCCGAGACTAGCGGGAGGGTTGGATACGCAGTATTTT.

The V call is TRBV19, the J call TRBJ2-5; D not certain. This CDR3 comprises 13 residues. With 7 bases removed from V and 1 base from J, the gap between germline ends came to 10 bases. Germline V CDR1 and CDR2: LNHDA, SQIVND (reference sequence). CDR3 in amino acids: CASTLTGQETQYF. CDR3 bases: TGTGCCAGTACCTTGACGGGCCAAGAGACCCAGTACTTC.

CDR3 in DNA: TGTGCCATCAGTGAATTGGGACAGAACACTGAAGCTTTCTTT. Translated, it gives CAISELGQNTEAFF. The rearrangement uses TRBV10-3 and TRBJ1-1, with D possibly TRBD1 on 6 matching bases. The germline V and J ends were trimmed by 3 bases and 1 base, with 9 bases remaining between them. The CDR3 covers 14 residues. Germline V gives CDR1 ENHRY, CDR2 SYGVKD.